This TCR beta chain was observed in a study of beta chain features in type 1 diabetes. For the study at large: Cell yields, gender and age were similar in healthy donors and patients.

Naive, central memory, regulatory and stem cell-like memory cells within the CD4+ compartment were sorted using CD45RO/CCR7/CD25/CD127/CD95/CD27. The germline V gene encodes CDR1 SEHNR and CDR2 FQNEAQ (reference sequence). The CDR3 runs 11 residues. Trimming shortened V by 3 bases and J by 5 bases, and 4 bases separated the two germline ends. Details on this clone: Other nucleotide sequences in the sample specify the same CDR3.

Sequencing targeted expressed TCRB transcripts, as all isolated RNA had been reverse transcribed. Libraries were prepared by immunoSEQ multiplex PCR; TCRdb keeps only in-frame clonotypes and omits some of them. The sample contains some 900,000 clones, roughly 15% of which appear only once. V is TRBV7-9 and J is TRBJ2-5; the D is unclear. This TCR was recovered from a woman under 30 in good health. Sequencing was performed on naive CD4+ T cells from blood. CDR3 region: CASSLSETQYF. CDR3 coding DNA: TGTGCCAGCAGCTTGAGCGAGACCCAGTACTTC.